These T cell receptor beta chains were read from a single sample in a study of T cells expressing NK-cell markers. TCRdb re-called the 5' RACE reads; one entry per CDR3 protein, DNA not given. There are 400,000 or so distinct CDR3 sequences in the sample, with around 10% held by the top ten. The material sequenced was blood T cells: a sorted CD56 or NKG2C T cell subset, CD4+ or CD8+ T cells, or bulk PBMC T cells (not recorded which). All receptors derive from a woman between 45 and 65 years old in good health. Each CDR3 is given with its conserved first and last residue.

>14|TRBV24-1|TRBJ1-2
CATSDLTRGYGYTF
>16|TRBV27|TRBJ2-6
CASMGWGLAGANVLTF
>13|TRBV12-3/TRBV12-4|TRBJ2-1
CASTQGGWNEQFF
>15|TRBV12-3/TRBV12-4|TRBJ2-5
CASSPLGKTQETQYF
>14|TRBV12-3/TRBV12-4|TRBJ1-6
CASTASSYNSPLHF
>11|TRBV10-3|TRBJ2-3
CAISEQDTQYF
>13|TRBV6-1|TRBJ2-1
CASSVLHFNEQFF
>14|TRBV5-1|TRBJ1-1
CASSPGRFDTEAFF
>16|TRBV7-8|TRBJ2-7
CASSSVGNSVSYEQYF
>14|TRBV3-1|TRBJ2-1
CASSQRRQYNEQFF
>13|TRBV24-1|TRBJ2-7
CATGAPGLREQYF
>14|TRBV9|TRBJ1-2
CASSVGGGNYGYTF
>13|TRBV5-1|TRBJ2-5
CASSWRVAETQYF
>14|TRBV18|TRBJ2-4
CASSPKQGMDIQYF
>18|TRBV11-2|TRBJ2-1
CASSLDLGLTGGRNEQFF
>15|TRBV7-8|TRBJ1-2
CASSLAPDRSLGYTF
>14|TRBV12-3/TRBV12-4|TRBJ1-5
CASSSWGGFQPQHF
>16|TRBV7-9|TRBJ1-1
CASTGPERVFHTEAFF
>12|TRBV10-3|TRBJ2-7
CAISPPGSEQYF
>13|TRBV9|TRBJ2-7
CASSGDRGYEQYF
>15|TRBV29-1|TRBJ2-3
CSVDIAGLVSGTQYF
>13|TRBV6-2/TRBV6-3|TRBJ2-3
CASRGSFADTQYF
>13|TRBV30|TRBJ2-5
CAWSVYNQETQYF
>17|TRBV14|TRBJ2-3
CASSQSDVSPTTDTQYF
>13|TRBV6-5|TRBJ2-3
CASAGQGGDTQYF
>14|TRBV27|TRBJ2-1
CASKLAVSYNEQFF
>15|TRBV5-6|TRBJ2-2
CASSYGGAGAGELFF
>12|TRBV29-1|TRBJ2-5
CSGEMAQETQYF
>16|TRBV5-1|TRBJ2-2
CASSSFGEDVTGELFF
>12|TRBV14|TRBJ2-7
CASSPAINEQYF
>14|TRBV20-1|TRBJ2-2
CSARFLKNTGELFF
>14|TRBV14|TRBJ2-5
CAQTGQPFQETQYF
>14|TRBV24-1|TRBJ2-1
CATSDPGTSRKQFF
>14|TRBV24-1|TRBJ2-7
CATSDLGTVYEQYF
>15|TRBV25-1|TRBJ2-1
CASSPPGWIYNEQFF
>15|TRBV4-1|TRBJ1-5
CASSQFSGGTQPQHF
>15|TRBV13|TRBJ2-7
CASSLIRDFSYEQYF
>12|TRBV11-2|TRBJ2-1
CASSLLASSQFF
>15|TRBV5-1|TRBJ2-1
CASSSLAGAADEQFF
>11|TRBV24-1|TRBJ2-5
CAAGTLETQYF
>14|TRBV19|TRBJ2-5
CASRLSGNQETQYF
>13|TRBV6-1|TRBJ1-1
CASSDQGPTEAFF
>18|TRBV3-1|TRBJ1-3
CASSQVGGETGSGNTIYF
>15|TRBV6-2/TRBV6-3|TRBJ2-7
CASSHLTSGFGEQYF